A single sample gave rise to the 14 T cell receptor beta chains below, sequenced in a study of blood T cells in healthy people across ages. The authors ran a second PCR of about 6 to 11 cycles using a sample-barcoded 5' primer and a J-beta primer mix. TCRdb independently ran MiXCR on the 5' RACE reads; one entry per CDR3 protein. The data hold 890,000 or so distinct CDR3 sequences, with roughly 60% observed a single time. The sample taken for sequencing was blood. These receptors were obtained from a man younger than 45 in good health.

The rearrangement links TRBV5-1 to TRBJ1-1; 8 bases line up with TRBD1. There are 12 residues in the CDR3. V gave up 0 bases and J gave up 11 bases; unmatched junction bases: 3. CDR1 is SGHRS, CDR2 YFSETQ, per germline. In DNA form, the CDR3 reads TGCGCCAGCAGCTTGGGACAGGGGCGGGCTTTCTTT. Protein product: CASSLGQGRAFF.

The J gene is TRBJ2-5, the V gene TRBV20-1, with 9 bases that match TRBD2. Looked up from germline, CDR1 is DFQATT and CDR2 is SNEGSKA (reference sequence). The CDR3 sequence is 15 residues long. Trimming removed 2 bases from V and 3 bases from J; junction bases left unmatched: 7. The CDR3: CSARWGLAIKETQYF. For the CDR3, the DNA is TGCAGTGCTAGATGGGGACTAGCTATAAAAGAGACCCAGTACTTC.

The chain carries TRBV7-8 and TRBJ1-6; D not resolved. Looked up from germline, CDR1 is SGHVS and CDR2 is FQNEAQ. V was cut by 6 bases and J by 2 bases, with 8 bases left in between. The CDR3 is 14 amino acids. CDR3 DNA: TGTGCCAGCAGGGGAGATGCCTATAATTCACCCCTCCACTTT. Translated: CASRGDAYNSPLHF.

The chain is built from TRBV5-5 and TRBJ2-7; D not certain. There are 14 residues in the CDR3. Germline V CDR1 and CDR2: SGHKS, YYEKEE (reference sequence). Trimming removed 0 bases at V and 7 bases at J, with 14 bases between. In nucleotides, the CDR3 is TGTGCCAGCAGCTTGGCCCCGCATCCGGAGGAGCAGTACTTC. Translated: CASSLAPHPEEQYF.

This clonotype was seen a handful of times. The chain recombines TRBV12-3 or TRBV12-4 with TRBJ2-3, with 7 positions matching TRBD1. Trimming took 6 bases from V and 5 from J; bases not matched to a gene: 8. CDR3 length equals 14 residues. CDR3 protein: CASRPPGQKDTQYF. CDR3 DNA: TGTGCCAGCAGGCCTCCGGGACAGAAAGATACGCAGTATTTT.

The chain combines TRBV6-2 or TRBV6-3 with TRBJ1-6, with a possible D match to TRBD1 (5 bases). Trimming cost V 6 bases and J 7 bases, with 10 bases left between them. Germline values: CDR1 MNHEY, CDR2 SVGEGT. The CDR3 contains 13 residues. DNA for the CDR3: TGTGCCAGCAGGGGACGGGAGAATTCACCCCTCCACTTT. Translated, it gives CASRGRENSPLHF.

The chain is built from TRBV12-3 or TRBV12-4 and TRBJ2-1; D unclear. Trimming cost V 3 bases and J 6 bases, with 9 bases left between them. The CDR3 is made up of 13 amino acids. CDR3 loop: CASSLEAFNEQFF. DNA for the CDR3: TGTGCCAGCAGTTTGGAAGCGTTCAATGAGCAGTTCTTC.

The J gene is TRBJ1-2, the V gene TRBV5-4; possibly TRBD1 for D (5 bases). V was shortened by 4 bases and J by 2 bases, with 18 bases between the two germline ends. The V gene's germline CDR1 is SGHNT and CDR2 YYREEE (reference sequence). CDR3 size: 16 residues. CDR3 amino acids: CASSPGVGEWNYGYTF. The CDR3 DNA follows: TGTGCCAGCAGCCCGGGGGTGGGGGAATGGAACTATGGCTACACCTTC.

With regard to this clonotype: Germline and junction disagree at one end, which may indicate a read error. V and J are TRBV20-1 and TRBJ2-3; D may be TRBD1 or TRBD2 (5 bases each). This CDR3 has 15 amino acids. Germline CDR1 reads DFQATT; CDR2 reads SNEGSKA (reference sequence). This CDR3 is CGASQGVGITDTQYF. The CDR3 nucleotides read TGCGGTGCTTCCCAGGGAGTGGGTATAACAGATACGCAGTATTTT.

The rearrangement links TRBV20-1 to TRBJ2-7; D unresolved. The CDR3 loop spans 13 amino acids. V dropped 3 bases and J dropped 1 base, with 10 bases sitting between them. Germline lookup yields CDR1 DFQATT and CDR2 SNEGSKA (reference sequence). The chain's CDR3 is CSARPVQSYEQYF. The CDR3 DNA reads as TGCAGTGCTAGGCCCGTTCAGTCCTACGAGCAGTACTTC.

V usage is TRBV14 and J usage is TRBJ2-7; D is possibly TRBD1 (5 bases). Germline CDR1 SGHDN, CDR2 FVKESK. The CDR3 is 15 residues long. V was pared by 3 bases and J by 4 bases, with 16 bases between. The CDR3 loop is CASSQLQGDGYEQYF. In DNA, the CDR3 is TGTGCCAGCAGCCAGCTCCAGGGTGATGGGTACGAGCAGTACTTC.

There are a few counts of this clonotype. CDR3 sequence (DNA): TGTGCCAGCAGCCCCCTGGGGGGGCCTGCCCATGAGCAGTTCTTC. Its protein is CASSPLGGPAHEQFF. The V gene is TRBV9, the J gene TRBJ2-1, with a weak D call TRBD2 (7 bases). CDR1 is SGDLS, CDR2 YYNGEE, per germline. V lost 4 bases to trimming and J lost 8 bases, with 19 bases between them. The CDR3 runs to 15 residues.

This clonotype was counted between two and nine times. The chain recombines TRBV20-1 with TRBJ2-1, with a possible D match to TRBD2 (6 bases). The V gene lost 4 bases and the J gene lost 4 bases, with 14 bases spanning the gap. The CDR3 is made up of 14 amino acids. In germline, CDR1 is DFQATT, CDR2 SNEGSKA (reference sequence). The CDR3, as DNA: TGCAGTGCTACCTTCACGGGGGAATACAATGAGCAGTTCTTC. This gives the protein CSATFTGEYNEQFF.

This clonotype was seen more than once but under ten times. CDR3 coding DNA: TGTGCCAGCAGTTTCAACAGGGTCTACGAGCAGTACTTC. This sequence encodes CASSFNRVYEQYF. V gene TRBV27 combines with J gene TRBJ2-7, with a weak D call TRBD1 (6 bases). Germline V lookup: CDR1 MNHEY, CDR2 SMNVEV (reference sequence). Trimming pared 3 bases from V and 3 bases from J, leaving 9 bases between. The CDR3 is made up of 13 amino acids.